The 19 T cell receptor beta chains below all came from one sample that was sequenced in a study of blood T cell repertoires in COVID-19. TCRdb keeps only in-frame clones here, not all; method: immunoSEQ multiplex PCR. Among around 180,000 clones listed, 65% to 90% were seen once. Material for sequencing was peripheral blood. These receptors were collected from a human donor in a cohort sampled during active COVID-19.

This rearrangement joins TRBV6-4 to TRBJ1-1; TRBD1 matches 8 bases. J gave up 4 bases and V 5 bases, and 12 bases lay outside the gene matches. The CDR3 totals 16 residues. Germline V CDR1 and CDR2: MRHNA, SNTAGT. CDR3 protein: CASSKLPTGVPTEAFF. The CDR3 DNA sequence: TGTGCCAGCAGTAAACTCCCGACAGGGGTGCCCACTGAAGCTTTCTTT.

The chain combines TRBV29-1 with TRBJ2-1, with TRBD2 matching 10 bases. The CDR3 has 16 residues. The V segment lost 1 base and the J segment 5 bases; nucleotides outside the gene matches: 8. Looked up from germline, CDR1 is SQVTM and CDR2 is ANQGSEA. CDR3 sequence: CSVEVASGSVDNEQFF. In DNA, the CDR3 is TGCAGCGTTGAAGTCGCTAGCGGGAGTGTCGACAATGAGCAGTTCTTC.

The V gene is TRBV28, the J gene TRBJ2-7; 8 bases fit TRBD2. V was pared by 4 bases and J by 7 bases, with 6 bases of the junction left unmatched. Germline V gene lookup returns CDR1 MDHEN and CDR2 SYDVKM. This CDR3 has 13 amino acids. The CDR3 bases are TGTGCCAGCAGTTCTGGGACTAGAGGTGAGCAGTACTTC. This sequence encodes CASSSGTRGEQYF.

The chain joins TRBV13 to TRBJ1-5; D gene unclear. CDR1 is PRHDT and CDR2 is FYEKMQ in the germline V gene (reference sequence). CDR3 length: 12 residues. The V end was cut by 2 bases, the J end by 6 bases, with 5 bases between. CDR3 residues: CASSLSGQPQHF. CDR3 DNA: TGTGCCAGCAGCTTATCCGGTCAGCCCCAGCATTTT.

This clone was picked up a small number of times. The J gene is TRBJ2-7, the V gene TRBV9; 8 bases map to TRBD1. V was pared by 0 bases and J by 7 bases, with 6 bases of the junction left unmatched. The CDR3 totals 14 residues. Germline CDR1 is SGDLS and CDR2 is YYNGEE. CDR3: CASSVDQGASEQYF. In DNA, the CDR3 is TGTGCCAGCAGCGTAGACCAGGGGGCGAGTGAGCAGTACTTC. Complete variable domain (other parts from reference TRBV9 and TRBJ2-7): DSGVTQTPKHLITATGQRVTLRCSPRSGDLSVYWYQQSLDQGLQFLIQYYNGEERAKGNILERFSAQQFPDLHSELNLSSLELGDSALYFCASSVDQGASEQYFGPGTRLTVT.

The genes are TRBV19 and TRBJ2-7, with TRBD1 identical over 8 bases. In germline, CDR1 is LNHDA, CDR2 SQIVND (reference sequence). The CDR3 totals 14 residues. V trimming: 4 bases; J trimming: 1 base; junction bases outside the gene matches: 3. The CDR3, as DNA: TGTGCCAGTAGTACGGACAGGGTATCCTACGAGCAGTACTTC. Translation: CASSTDRVSYEQYF. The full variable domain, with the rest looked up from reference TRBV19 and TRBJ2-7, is DGGITQSPKYLFRKEGQNVTLSCEQNLNHDAMYWYRQDPGQGLRLIYYSQIVNDFQKGDIAEGYSVSREKKESFPLTVTSAQKNPTAFYLCASSTDRVSYEQYFGPGTRLTVT.

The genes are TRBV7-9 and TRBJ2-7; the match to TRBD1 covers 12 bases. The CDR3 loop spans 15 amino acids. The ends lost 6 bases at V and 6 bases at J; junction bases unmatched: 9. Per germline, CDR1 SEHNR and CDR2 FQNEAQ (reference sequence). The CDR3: CASRSSGTGGVEQYF. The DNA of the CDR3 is TGTGCCAGCAGGTCCTCCGGGACAGGGGGCGTCGAGCAGTACTTC.

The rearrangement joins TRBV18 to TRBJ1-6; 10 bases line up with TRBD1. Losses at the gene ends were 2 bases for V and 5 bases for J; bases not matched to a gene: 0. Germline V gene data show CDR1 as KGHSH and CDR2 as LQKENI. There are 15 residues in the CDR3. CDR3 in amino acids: CASSPGTGDNSPLHF. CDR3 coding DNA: TGTGCCAGCTCACCAGGGACAGGGGATAATTCACCCCTCCACTTT.

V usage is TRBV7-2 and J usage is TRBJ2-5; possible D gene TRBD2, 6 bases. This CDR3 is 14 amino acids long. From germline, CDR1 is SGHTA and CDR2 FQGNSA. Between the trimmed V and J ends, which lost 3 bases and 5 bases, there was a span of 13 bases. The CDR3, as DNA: TGTGCCAGCAGCTTCGGGAGTGGCTGGGAGACCCAGTACTTC. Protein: CASSFGSGWETQYF.

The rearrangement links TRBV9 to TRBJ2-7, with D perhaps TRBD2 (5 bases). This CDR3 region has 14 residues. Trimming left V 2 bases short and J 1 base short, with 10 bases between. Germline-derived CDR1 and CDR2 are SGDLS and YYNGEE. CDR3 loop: CASSVIGNSYEQYF. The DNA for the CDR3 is TGTGCCAGCAGCGTGATCGGGAATTCCTACGAGCAGTACTTC.

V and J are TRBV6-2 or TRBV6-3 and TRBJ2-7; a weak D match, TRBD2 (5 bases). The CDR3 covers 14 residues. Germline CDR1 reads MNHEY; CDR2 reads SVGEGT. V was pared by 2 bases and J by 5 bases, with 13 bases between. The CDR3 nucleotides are TGTGCCAGCAGTTACGAAGTAGCGCGGCACGAGCAGTACTTC. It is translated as CASSYEVARHEQYF.

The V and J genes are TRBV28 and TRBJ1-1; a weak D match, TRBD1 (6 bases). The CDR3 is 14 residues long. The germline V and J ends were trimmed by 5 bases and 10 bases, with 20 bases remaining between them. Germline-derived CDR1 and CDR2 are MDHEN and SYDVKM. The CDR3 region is CASSQSRRQASAFF. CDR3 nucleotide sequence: TGTGCCAGCAGTCAAAGTCGTCGACAGGCTTCAGCTTTCTTT.

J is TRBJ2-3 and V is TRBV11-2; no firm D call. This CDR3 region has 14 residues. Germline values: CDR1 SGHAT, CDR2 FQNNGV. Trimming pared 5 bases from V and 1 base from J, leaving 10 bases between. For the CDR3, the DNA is TGTGCCAGCAGCGCGGAGCGCGGCACAGATACGCAGTATTTT. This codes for CASSAERGTDTQYF. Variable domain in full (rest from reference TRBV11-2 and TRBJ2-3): EAGVAQSPRYKIIEKRQSVAFWCNPISGHATLYWYQQILGQGPKLLIQFQNNGVVDDSQLPKDRFSAERLKGVDSTLKIQPAKLEDSAVYLCASSAERGTDTQYFGPGTRLTVL.

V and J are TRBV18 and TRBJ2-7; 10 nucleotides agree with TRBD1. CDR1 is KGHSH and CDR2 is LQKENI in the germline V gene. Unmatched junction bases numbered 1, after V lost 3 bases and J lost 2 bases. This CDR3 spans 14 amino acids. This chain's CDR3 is CASSPGTGAYEQYF. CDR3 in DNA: TGTGCCAGCTCACCCGGGACAGGGGCCTACGAGCAGTACTTC.

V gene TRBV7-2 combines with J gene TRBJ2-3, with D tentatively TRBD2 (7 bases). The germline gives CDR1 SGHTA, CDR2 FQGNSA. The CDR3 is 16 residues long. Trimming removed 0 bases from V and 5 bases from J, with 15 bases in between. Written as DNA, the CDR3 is TGTGCCAGCAGCTTAGCTGTGGGGGGGCCGGGAGATACGCAGTATTTT. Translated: CASSLAVGGPGDTQYF. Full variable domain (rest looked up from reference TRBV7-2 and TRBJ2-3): GAGVSQSPSNKVTEKGKDVELRCDPISGHTALYWYRQSLGQGLEFLIYFQGNSAPDKSGLPSDRFSAERTGGSVSTLTIQRTQQEDSAVYLCASSLAVGGPGDTQYFGPGTRLTVL.

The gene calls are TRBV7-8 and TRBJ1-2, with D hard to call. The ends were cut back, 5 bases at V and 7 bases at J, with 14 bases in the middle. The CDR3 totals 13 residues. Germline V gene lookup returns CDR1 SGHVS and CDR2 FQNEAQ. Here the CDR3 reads CASSLREESGYTF. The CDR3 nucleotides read TGTGCCAGCAGCCTCAGAGAGGAGAGTGGCTACACCTTC.

CDR3 nucleotide sequence: TGTGCCAGCAGTTATACAGGGGTCTCTGGAAACACCATATATTTT. This codes for CASSYTGVSGNTIYF. The rearrangement uses TRBV6-5 and TRBJ1-3; 7 nucleotides agree with TRBD1. The CDR3 is 15 amino acids. Unmatched junction bases numbered 2, after V lost 3 bases and J lost 0 bases. Germline assignment: CDR1 MNHEY and CDR2 SVGAGI.

The CDR3: CASSFGVYDGYTF. CDR3 nucleotide sequence: TGTGCCAGCAGTTTCGGGGTTTACGATGGCTACACCTTC. The chain employs TRBV12-3 or TRBV12-4 and TRBJ1-2; D call uncertain. There are 13 residues in the CDR3. The ends were cut back, 3 bases at V and 6 bases at J, with 11 bases in the middle.

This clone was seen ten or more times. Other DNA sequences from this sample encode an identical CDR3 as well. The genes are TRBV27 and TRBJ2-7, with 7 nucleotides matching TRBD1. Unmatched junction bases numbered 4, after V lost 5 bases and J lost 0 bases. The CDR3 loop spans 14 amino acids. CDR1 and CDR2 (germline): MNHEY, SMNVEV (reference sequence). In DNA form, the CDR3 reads TGTGCCAGCAGTCCCCGGACAGGCTCCTACGAGCAGTACTTC. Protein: CASSPRTGSYEQYF.